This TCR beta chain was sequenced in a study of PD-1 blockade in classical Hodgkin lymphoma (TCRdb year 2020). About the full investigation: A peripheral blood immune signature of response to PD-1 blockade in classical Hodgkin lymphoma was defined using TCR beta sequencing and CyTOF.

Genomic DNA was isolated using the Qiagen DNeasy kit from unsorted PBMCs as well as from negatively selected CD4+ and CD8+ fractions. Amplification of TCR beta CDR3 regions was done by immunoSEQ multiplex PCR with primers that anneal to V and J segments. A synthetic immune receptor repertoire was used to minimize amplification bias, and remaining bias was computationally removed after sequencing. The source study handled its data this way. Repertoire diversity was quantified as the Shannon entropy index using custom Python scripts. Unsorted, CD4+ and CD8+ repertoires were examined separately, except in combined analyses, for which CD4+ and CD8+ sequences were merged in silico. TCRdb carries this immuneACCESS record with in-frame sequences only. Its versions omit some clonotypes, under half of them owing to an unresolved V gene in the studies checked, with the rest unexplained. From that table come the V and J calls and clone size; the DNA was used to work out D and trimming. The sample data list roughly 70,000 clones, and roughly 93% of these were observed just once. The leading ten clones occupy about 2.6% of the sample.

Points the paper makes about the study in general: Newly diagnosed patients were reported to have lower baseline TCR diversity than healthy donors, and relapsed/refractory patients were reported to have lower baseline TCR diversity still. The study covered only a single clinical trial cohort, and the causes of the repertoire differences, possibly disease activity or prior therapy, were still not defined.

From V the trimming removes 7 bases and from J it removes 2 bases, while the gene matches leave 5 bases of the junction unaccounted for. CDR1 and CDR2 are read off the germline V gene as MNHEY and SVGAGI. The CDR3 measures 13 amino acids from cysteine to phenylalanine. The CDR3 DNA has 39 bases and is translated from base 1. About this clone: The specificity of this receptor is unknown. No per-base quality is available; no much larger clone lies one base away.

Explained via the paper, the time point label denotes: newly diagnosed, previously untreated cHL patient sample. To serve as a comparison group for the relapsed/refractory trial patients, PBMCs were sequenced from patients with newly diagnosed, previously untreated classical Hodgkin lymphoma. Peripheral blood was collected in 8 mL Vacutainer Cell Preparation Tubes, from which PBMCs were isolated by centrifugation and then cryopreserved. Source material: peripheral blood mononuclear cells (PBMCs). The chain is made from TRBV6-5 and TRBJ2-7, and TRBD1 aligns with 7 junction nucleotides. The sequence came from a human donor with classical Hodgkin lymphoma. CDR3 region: CASNTGDPYEQYF. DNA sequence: TGTGCCAGCAATACAGGGGACCCCTACGAGCAGTACTTC.